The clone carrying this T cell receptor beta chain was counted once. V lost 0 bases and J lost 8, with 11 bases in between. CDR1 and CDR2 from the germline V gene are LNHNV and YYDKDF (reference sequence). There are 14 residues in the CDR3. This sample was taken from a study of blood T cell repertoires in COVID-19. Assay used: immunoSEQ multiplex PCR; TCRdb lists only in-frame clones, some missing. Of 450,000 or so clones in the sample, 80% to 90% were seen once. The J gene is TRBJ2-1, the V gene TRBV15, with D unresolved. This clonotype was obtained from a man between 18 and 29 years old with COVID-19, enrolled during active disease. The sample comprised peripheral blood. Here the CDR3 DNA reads TGTGCCACCAGCAGAGATCGGGTTTCCCATGAGCAGTTCTTC. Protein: CATSRDRVSHEQFF.